This entry is about one T cell receptor beta chain. Its antigen specificity is not known. Base qualities are not at hand, and no much larger clone is one base apart. RNA was extracted using the RNeasy kit, and roughly 0.5 to 1 microgram was reverse transcribed with random hexamers. The immunoSEQ multiplex PCR assay, which covers 54 Vbeta and 13 Jbeta segments, was used to amplify TCR beta CDR3 regions. To correct PCR amplification bias, a synthetic template baseline was used for both primer optimization and computational correction. The authors processed their data as follows. Reads were annotated to V, D and J genes per IMGT and analyzed with immunoSEQ Analyzer, keeping only productive sequences. Clonality was calculated as one minus the Shannon entropy normalized by log2 of the number of productive unique sequences. Public and private clones were assessed among the 100 most prevalent clones of each patient and control. Susac-specific clones were defined as absent from healthy and MS cohorts, 800 to 1,200 published viral clones and other ImmuneACCESS disease sequences. The public reads were reanalyzed by TCRdb: fastp trimming at Q25, MiXCR alignment, in-frame beta chains only. Rows merge per CDR3 protein into single entries with the most common DNA and genes. These V and J calls derive from TCRdb rather than the authors' analysis. The table for this sample lists 120,000 to 150,000 distinct CDR3 sequences; approximately 95% of them were counted only once. The ten largest clones take up less than 0.095% of the sample.

V is clipped by 1 base and J by 3 bases, and the sequence between their germline boundaries is 12 bases long. CDR1 and CDR2 are read off the germline V gene as SGHTA and FQGNSA. The CDR3 runs 15 residues from the cysteine to the phenylalanine. The kept DNA is CDR3 alone, 45 bases in frame from the first base. The sample comes from a study of CD8 T cells in Susac syndrome (dated by TCRdb to between 2019 and 2020). For context, the study as a whole: Whether CD8+ T cell activation and differentiation in Susac syndrome was antigen driven was tested using repertoire sequencing.

High-throughput TCR beta sequencing profiled peripheral blood CD8+ and CD4+ T cells from healthy donors, Susac syndrome patients and multiple sclerosis patients. Healthy donors were included as age- and sex-matched controls. Bulk CD8+ and CD4+ T cells were purified by magnetic negative isolation, while CD8+ TEMRA cells were enriched using FACS. Blood was collected in EDTA tubes and processed within 24 hours, with PBMCs isolated through density gradient centrifugation. PBMCs intended for TCR sequencing were frozen in liquid nitrogen and were later thawed in a 37 degrees C water bath. The sorted or isolated CD4+, CD8+ and CD8+ TEMRA cells reached a purity of at least 90%. On the study overall, not on this receptor specifically: The number of individuals in the TCR sequencing and HLA analysis was acknowledged as relatively small.

Material for sequencing was CD4+ T cells from PBMCs. This TCR was sampled from a human donor in good health. The chain couples TRBV7-2 to TRBJ1-1; the best D guess is TRBD1, with 5 bases matching. The sequence in DNA is TGTGCCAGCAGCTTAGTTTGGGGGATGGACACTGAAGCTTTCTTT. This yields the protein CASSLVWGMDTEAFF.